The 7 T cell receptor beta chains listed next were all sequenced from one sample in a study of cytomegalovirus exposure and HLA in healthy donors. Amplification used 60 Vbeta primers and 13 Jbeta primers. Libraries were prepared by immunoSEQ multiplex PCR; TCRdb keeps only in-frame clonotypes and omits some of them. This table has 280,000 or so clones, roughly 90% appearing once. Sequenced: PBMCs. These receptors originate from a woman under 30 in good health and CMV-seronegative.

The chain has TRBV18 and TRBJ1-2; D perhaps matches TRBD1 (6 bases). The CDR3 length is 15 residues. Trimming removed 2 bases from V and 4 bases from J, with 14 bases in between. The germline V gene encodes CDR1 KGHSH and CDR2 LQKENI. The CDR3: CASSPETGYSYGYTF. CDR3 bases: TGTGCCAGCTCACCAGAGACAGGATACAGCTATGGCTACACCTTC.

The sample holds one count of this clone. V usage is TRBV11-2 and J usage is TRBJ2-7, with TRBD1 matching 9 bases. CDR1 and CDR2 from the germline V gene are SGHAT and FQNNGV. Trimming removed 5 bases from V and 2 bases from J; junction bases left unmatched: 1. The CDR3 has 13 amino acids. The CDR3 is CASSRDRAYEQYF. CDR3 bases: TGTGCCAGCAGCAGGGACAGGGCCTACGAGCAGTACTTC.

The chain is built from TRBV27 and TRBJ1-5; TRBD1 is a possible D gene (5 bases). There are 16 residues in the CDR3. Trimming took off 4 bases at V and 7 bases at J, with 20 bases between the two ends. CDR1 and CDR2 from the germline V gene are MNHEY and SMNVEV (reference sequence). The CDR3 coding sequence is TGTGCCAGCAGTTCCGTCGGCAGCCTAGGGGCACAGCCCCAGCATTTT. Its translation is CASSSVGSLGAQPQHF.

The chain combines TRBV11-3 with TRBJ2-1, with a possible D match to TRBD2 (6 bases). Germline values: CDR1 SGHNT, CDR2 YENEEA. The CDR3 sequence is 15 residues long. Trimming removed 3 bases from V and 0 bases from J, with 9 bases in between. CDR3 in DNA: TGTGCCAGCAGCTTCGGGACTGGCTCCTACAATGAGCAGTTCTTC. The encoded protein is CASSFGTGSYNEQFF.

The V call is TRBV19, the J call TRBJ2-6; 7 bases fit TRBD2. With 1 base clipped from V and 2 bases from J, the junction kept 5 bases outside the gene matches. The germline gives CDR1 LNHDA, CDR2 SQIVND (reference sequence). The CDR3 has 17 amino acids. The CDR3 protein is CASSIVFLAAGANVLTF. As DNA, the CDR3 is TGTGCCAGTAGTATAGTGTTTCTAGCGGCTGGGGCCAACGTCCTGACTTTC.

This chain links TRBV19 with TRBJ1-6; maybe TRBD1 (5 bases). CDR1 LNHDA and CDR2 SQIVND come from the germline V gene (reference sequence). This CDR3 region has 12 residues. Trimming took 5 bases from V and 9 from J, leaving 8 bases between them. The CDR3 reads CASSVGASPLHF. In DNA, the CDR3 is TGTGCCAGTAGTGTAGGGGCTTCACCCCTCCACTTT.

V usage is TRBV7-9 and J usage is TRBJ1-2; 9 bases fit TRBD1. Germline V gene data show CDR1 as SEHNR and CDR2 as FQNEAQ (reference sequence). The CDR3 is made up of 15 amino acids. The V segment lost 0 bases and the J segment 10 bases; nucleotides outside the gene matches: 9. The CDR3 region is CASSLAYRDRANYTF. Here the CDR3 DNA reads TGTGCCAGCAGCTTAGCCTATAGGGACAGGGCTAACTACACCTTC.